These T cell receptor beta chains were read from a single sample in a study of T cells in Graves' hyperthyroidism and ophthalmopathy. Via MiXCR, TCRdb re-called the multiplex PCR reads, giving one row per CDR3 protein. The sample comprises around 570,000 distinct CDR3 sequences, just under 20% of which are singletons, and over 45% rests with the top ten. The sequenced material came from blood. These receptors were obtained from a man in his forties or fifties with Graves' ophthalmopathy. CDR3s include the opening cysteine and the closing phenylalanine or tryptophan. D genes are given only for firm matches. Expanded clones get a size class; other rows say once, few or many, or leave the size out.

v_gene,abundance,j_gene,d_gene,CDR3nt,CDR3aa
TRBV27,NA,TRBJ1-4,NA,TGTGCCAGCAGTTCCCCCCCCTCGGGACAAAATAGCGCAACTAATGAAAAACTGTTTTTT,CASSSPPSGQNSATNEKLFF
TRBV7-2,NA,TRBJ2-1,TRBD2,TGTGCCAGCAGCTTAAAACCCCGGACTAGCGGGAGAGGGCATGAGCAGTTCTTC,CASSLKPRTSGRGHEQFF
TRBV6-1,NA,TRBJ1-2,TRBD1,TGTGCCAGCAGGTTGGAGGGGGCCTATGGCTACACCTTC,CASRLEGAYGYTF
TRBV18,few,TRBJ2-1,TRBD1,TGTGCCAGCTCACCCCCCGCGGGACAGGGTACCGATGAGCAGTTCTTC,CASSPPAGQGTDEQFF
TRBV4-2,many,TRBJ2-3,NA,TGTGCCAGCAGCCCCCCGGGACTTGGAGATACGCAGTATTTT,CASSPPGLGDTQYF
TRBV14,few,TRBJ1-2,TRBD1,TGTGCCAGCAGCCCGCGGACAGGGGTGCACGGCTACACCTTC,CASSPRTGVHGYTF
TRBV12-3/TRBV12-4,few,TRBJ2-2,TRBD1,TGTGCCAGCAGTTTTTGGACAGGGATGGGCGGGGAGCTGTTTTTT,CASSFWTGMGGELFF
TRBV3-1,many,TRBJ2-5,NA,TGTGCCAGTGGGACGGGTCCCCTTCAGTACTTC,CASGTGPLQYF
TRBV14,few,TRBJ2-3,NA,TGTGCCAGCAGCCCTTACTTGGCGGATACGCAGTATTTT,CASSPYLADTQYF
TRBV28,few,TRBJ2-7,TRBD2,TGTGCCAGCAGTCGTTTAGCGGGAGGGCGGGGCGAGCAGTACTTC,CASSRLAGGRGEQYF
TRBV4-1,NA,TRBJ1-5,NA,TGCGCCAGCAGCCAAGAGGGGACCAAGAATCAGCCCCAGCATTTT,CASSQEGTKNQPQHF
TRBV3-1,NA,TRBJ2-5,TRBD2,TGTGCCAGCAGCCAAGGTAGCGGGGGTATCAGAGAGACCCAGTACTTC,CASSQGSGGIRETQYF
TRBV19,NA,TRBJ1-5,NA,TGTGCCAGTAGTATAAGTCCATCAGGGGCCCTCAATCAGCCCCAGCATTTT,CASSISPSGALNQPQHF
TRBV18,many,TRBJ2-1,NA,TGTGCCAGCTCACCACAAGGCGGGACTCAAAATGAGCAGTTCTTC,CASSPQGGTQNEQFF
TRBV9,NA,TRBJ2-5,TRBD2,TGTGCCAGCAGCGTTAGGACTAGCGGAGAGACCCAGTACTTC,CASSVRTSGETQYF
TRBV30,many,TRBJ1-3,NA,TGTGCCTGGAGTGTAACGATCTCTGGAAACACCATATATTTT,CAWSVTISGNTIYF
TRBV2,NA,TRBJ2-1,NA,TGTGCCAGCCCTACGAGCGACAGGGACTTAGGCAATGAGCAGTTCTTC,CASPTSDRDLGNEQFF
TRBV11-2,many,TRBJ2-5,TRBD2,TGTGCCAGCACCATGGGGGGGGAGACCCAGTACTTC,CASTMGGETQYF
TRBV7-2,many,TRBJ2-3,TRBD2,TGTGCCAGCAGCATACTAGCGGGAACCGACACAGATACGCAGTATTTT,CASSILAGTDTDTQYF
TRBV30,once,TRBJ2-7,NA,TGTGCCTGGAGCCCAACGGGGCCGCTTGGCGAGCAGTACTTC,CAWSPTGPLGEQYF
TRBV20-1,many,TRBJ2-7,TRBD2,TGCAGTGCTAGGAGGCGGGGGGGCTCCTACGAGCAGTACTTC,CSARRRGGSYEQYF
TRBV13,few,TRBJ2-6,TRBD1,TGTGCCAGCAGCCCCGGGACAGGGGGCGCTGGGGCCAACGTCCTGACTTTC,CASSPGTGGAGANVLTF
TRBV11-2,few,TRBJ2-2,TRBD1,TGTGCCAGCAGCCAAGCAGCACAGGGGGTCGCCGGGGAGCTGTTTTTT,CASSQAAQGVAGELFF
TRBV27,many,TRBJ1-2,TRBD1,TGTGCCAGCAGTACCTTGGGACAGGGACGTGGCTACACCTTC,CASSTLGQGRGYTF
TRBV29-1,few,TRBJ1-5,TRBD1,TGCAGCGTTGAAGGACAGGGGGACCAGCCCCAGCATTTT,CSVEGQGDQPQHF
TRBV6-5,few,TRBJ2-3,NA,TGTGCCAGCAGTTACAATCGAGATACGCAGTATTTT,CASSYNRDTQYF
TRBV6-1,NA,TRBJ1-3,TRBD1,TGTGCCAGCAGAGCAGCAGACAGGGCGGGAGGAAACACCATATATTTT,CASRAADRAGGNTIYF
TRBV28,many,TRBJ2-7,NA,TGTGCCAGCAGTTTAGGGCTACCCGCCGGGCAGTACTTC,CASSLGLPAGQYF
TRBV12-3/TRBV12-4,many,TRBJ2-2,NA,TGTGCCAGCAGTTTAGCCGGGTCGAACACCGGGGAGCTGTTTTTT,CASSLAGSNTGELFF
TRBV20-1,many,TRBJ2-7,TRBD1,TGCAGTGCTAGGAGGGCAGGGGGCAGGGAGCAGTACTTC,CSARRAGGREQYF
TRBV7-9,NA,TRBJ2-5,NA,TGTGCCAGCAGCGGGTGGTATGAGACCCAGTACTTC,CASSGWYETQYF
TRBV7-8,many,TRBJ2-2,NA,TGTGCCAGCAGCTTAGTCCCATGGGGCGGGAACACCGGGGAGCTGTTTTTT,CASSLVPWGGNTGELFF
TRBV19,NA,TRBJ2-1,TRBD2,TGTGCCAGTAGTAAGGGACTAGCGGGATTCGGGAATGAGCAGTTCTTC,CASSKGLAGFGNEQFF
TRBV5-6,many,TRBJ2-3,TRBD2,TGTGCCAGCAGCTTGGAATTAGCGGGCCCTTCTAGCACAGATACGCAGTATTTT,CASSLELAGPSSTDTQYF
TRBV20-1,NA,TRBJ1-1,NA,TGCAGTGCCCCAGCGGGCTGGAACACTGAAGCTTTCTTT,CSAPAGWNTEAFF
TRBV20-1,NA,TRBJ2-7,NA,TGCAGTGCTAGAGAGAGGACTAGCAGGGGGACCTACGAGCAGTACTTC,CSARERTSRGTYEQYF
TRBV7-2,many,TRBJ2-3,NA,TGTGCCAGCAGCTTAATGCTGTCTAGCGCGAGCACAGATACGCAGTATTTT,CASSLMLSSASTDTQYF
TRBV10-3,NA,TRBJ2-1,TRBD2,TGTGCCATCAGTCATACGGGAGGGCTGGACAATGAGCAGTTCTTC,CAISHTGGLDNEQFF
TRBV27,NA,TRBJ2-7,NA,TGTGCCAGCAGTCCCATGAGGGGTGAGCAGTACTTC,CASSPMRGEQYF
TRBV3-1,many,TRBJ2-7,NA,TGTGCCAGCAGCCCCTTCCCCCGCACCTACGAGCAGTACTTC,CASSPFPRTYEQYF
TRBV28,once,TRBJ1-1,NA,TGTGCCAGCGGCTATGGGGGCTCCATGAACACTGAAGCTTTCTTT,CASGYGGSMNTEAFF
TRBV2,many,TRBJ1-3,NA,TGTGCCAGCAGTGGCGTCCCTGGAAACACCATATATTTT,CASSGVPGNTIYF
TRBV7-2,NA,TRBJ1-2,NA,TGTGCCAGCAGCTTAAGCTCCATTTTGACCGGTGGCTACACCTTC,CASSLSSILTGGYTF
TRBV4-2,many,TRBJ2-5,NA,TGTGCCAGCAGCCAAGGAGTACCCGGGACCACAAGGCAAGAGACCCAGTACTTC,CASSQGVPGTTRQETQYF
TRBV15,few,TRBJ2-7,NA,TGTGCCACCAGCTCCACAGTAGGGGCCCTGGACGAGCAGTACTTC,CATSSTVGALDEQYF
TRBV18,NA,TRBJ2-7,NA,TGTGCCAGCTCACCAAACAAGGGCCCAGACTACTACGAGCAGTACTTC,CASSPNKGPDYYEQYF
TRBV20-1,many,TRBJ2-5,TRBD2,TGCAGTCCCGGACTAGCGGGAGATTTCACCCAGTACTTC,CSPGLAGDFTQYF
TRBV6-5,many,TRBJ1-2,NA,TGTGCCAGCAGTTACTCGAAACTGACAACATATGGCTACACCTTC,CASSYSKLTTYGYTF
TRBV18,NA,TRBJ2-7,TRBD1,TGTGCCAGCTCACCCGGGGGACAGGGTGGCGAGCAGTACTTC,CASSPGGQGGEQYF
TRBV5-4,NA,TRBJ2-3,NA,TGTGCCAGCAGCCCTGGCGTGAGGGAGACAGATACGCAGTATTTT,CASSPGVRETDTQYF
TRBV2,many,TRBJ2-3,TRBD2,TGTGCCAGCAAGAGGATGGGCGGGAGGGCCTTTCAGGCAGATACGCAGTATTTT,CASKRMGGRAFQADTQYF
TRBV11-2,few,TRBJ2-1,NA,TGTGCCAGCAGCCAAGATTTCGCGACTCCTATATTTGAGCAGTTCTTC,CASSQDFATPIFEQFF
TRBV15,many,TRBJ2-1,TRBD2,TGTGCCACCAGCAATGTCCGGGAGGGCTACAATGAGCAGTTCTTC,CATSNVREGYNEQFF
TRBV6-1,few,TRBJ1-5,NA,TGTGCCAGCAGCATTCTACTGAATAGCAATCAGCCCCAGCATTTT,CASSILLNSNQPQHF
TRBV5-1,NA,TRBJ2-1,TRBD2,TGCGCCAGCAGCCACGGGGGGGCCACAAATGAGCAGTTCTTC,CASSHGGATNEQFF
TRBV5-1,many,TRBJ1-2,NA,TGCGCCAGCAGCCCGGGTGGGGCCTATGGCTACACCTTC,CASSPGGAYGYTF
TRBV7-9,few,TRBJ1-5,NA,TGTGCCAGCAGCTTAATGTCGGAGCAGCCCCAGCATTTT,CASSLMSEQPQHF
TRBV6-1,NA,TRBJ2-2,TRBD2,TGTGCCAGCAGTAAACAGAGACTAGCCCCCGGGGAGCTGTTTTTT,CASSKQRLAPGELFF
TRBV11-1,NA,TRBJ2-7,TRBD2,TGTGCCAGCAGCCGCGGTGGGCTAGCGGGAGTGTACGAGCAGTACTTC,CASSRGGLAGVYEQYF
TRBV20-1,many,TRBJ2-2,NA,TGCAGTGCCCCGGACTTGTACACCGGGGAGCTGTTTTTT,CSAPDLYTGELFF